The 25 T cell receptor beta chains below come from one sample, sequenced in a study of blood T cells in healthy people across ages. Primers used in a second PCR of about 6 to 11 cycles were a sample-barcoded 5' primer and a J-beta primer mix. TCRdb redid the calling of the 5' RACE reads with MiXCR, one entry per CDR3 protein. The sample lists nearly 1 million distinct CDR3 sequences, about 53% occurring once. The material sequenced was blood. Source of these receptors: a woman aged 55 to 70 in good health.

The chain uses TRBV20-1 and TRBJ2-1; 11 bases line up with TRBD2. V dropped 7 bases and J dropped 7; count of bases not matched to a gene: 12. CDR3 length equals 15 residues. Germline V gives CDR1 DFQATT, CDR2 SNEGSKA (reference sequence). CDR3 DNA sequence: TGCAGTGGTAGCGGGAGGGCCAGTGGAGGGAATGAGCAGTTCTTC. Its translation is CSGSGRASGGNEQFF.

The CDR3 DNA reads as TGTGCCAGCAGTGACGACAGGGTGAAACTCTACGAGCAGTACTTC. This codes for CASSDDRVKLYEQYF. The chain uses TRBV6-5 and TRBJ2-7; 7 bases line up with TRBD1. This CDR3 is built from 15 residues. From germline, CDR1 is MNHEY and CDR2 SVGAGI. V was pared by 5 bases and J by 3 bases, with 10 bases of the junction left unmatched.

In DNA, the CDR3 is TGCAGTGCCAAGGAGGGTTACTATGGCTACACCTTC. It yields the protein CSAKEGYYGYTF. The rearrangement links TRBV20-1 to TRBJ1-2; D is uncertain. Deletions cut 6 bases from V and 3 bases from J, with 11 bases between. The CDR3 covers 12 residues. CDR1 DFQATT and CDR2 SNEGSKA come from the germline V gene (reference sequence).

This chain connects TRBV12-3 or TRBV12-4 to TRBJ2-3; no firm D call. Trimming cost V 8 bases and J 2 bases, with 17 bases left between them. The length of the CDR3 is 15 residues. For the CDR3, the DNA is TGTGCCAGCCAAGATGACCGGGTTTACACAGATACGCAGTATTTT. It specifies CASQDDRVYTDTQYF.

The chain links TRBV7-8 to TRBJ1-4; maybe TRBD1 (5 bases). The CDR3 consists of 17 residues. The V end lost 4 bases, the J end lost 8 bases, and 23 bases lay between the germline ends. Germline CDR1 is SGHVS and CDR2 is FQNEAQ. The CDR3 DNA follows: TGTGCCAGCAGCTCACCTAAATATCAGGGATTCGGGGAAAAACTGTTTTTT. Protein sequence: CASSSPKYQGFGEKLFF.

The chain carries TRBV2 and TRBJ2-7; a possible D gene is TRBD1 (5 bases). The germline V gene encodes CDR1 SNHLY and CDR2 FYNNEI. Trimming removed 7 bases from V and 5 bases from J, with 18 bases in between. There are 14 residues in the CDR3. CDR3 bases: TGTGCCAGCACAGGGCGCCCGCCATCCGACGAGCAGTACTTC. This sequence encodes CASTGRPPSDEQYF. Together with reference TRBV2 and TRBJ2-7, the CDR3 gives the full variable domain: EPEVTQTPSHQVTQMGQEVILRCVPISNHLYFYWYRQILGQKVEFLVSFYNNEISEKSEIFDDQFSVERPDGSNFTLKIRSTKLEDSAMYFCASTGRPPSDEQYFGPGTRLTVT.

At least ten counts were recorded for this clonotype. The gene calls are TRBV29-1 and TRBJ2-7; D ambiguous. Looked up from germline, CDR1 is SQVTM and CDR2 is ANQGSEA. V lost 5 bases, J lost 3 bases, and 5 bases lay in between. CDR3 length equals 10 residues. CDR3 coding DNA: TGCAGCGTTTTTGTCTACGAGCAGTACTTC. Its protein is CSVFVYEQYF.

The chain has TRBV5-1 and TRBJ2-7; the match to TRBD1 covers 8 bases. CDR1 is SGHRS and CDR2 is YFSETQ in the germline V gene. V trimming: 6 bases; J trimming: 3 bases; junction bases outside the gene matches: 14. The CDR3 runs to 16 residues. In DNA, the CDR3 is TGCGCCAGCACCCAATTGGCATGGGACAGGAGCTACGAGCAGTACTTC. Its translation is CASTQLAWDRSYEQYF.

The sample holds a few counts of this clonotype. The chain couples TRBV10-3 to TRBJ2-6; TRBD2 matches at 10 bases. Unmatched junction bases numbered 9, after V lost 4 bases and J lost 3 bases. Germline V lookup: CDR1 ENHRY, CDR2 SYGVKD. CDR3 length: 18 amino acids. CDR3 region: CAISAGSGRAGGANVLTF. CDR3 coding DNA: TGTGCCATCAGTGCTGGCAGCGGGAGGGCCGGTGGGGCCAACGTCCTGACTTTC.

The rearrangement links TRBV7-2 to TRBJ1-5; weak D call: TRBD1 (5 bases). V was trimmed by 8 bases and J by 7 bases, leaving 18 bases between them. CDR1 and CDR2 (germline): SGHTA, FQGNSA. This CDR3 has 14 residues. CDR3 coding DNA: TGTGCCAGCCTCCTCGGGGGAGGAGAACAGCCCCAGCATTTT. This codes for CASLLGGGEQPQHF.

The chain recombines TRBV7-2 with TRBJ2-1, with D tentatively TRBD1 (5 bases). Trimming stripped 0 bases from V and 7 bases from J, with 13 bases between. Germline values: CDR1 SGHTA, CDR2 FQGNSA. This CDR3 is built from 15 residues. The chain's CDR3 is CASSLAGPLANEQFF. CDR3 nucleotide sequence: TGTGCCAGCAGCTTAGCGGGGCCCCTCGCGAATGAGCAGTTCTTC.

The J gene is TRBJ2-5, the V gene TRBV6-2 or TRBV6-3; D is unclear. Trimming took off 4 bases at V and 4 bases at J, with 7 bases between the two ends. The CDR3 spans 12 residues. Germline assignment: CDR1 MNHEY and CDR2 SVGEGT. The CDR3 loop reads CASSWAPETQYF. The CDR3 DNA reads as TGTGCCAGCAGTTGGGCTCCAGAGACCCAGTACTTC.

The CDR3 here is CASSPNYRGLRSYEQYF. CDR3 DNA sequence: TGTGCCAGCTCACCAAACTACAGGGGACTGCGCTCCTACGAGCAGTACTTC. The chain is built from TRBV18 and TRBJ2-7; tentatively, D is TRBD1 (7 bases). CDR1 and CDR2 (germline): KGHSH, LQKENI. V lost 2 bases and J lost 0, with 17 bases in between. The CDR3 consists of 17 residues.

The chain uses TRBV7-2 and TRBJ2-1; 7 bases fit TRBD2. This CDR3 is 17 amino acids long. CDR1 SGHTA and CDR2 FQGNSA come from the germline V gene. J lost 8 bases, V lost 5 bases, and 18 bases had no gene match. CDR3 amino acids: CASSPLNRWTRIYEQFF. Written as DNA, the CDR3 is TGTGCCAGCAGCCCATTAAATAGGTGGACTAGAATCTATGAGCAGTTCTTC.

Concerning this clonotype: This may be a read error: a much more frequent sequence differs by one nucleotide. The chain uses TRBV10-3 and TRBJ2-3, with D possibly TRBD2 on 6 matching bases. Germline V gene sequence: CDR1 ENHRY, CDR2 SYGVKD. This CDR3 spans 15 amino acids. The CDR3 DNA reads TGTGCCATCTCCGGGGGAGCGGTTAGCATAGATACGCAGTATTTT. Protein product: CAISGGAVSIDTQYF.

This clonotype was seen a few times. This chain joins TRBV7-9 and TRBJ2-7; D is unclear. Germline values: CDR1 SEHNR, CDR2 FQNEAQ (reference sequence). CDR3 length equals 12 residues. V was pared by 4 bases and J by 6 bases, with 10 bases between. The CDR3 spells CASSWSPGEQYF. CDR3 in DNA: TGTGCCAGCAGCTGGAGCCCCGGCGAGCAGTACTTC.

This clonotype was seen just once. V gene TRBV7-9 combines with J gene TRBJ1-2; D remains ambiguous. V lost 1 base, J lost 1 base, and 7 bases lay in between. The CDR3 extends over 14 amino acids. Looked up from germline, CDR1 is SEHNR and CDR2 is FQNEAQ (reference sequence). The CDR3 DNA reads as TGTGCCAGCAGCTTAGTGGTCAGTAACTATGGCTACACCTTC. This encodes CASSLVVSNYGYTF.

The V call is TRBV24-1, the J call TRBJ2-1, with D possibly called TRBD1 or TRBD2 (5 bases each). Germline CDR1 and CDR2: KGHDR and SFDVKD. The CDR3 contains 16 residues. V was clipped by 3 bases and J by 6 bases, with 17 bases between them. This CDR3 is CATSDETGTQVNEQFF. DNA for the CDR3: TGTGCCACCAGTGATGAAACCGGGACCCAAGTCAATGAGCAGTTCTTC.

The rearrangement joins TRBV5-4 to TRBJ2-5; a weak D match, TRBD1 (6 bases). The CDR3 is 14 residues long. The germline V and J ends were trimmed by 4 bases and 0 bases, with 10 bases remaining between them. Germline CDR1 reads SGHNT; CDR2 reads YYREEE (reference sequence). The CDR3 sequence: CASSRQANQETQYF. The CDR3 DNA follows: TGTGCCAGCAGCCGACAGGCTAACCAAGAGACCCAGTACTTC.

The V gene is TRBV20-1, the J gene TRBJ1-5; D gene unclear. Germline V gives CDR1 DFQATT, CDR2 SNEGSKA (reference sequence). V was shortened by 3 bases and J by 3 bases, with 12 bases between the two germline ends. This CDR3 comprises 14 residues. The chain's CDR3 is CSASRAGHNQPQHF. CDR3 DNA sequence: TGCAGTGCTAGTAGGGCAGGCCACAATCAGCCCCAGCATTTT.

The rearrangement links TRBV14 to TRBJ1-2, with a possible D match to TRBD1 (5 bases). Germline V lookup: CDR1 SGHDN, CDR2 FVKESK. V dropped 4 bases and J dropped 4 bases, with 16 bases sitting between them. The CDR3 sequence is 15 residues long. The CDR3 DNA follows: TGTGCCAGCAGCCCACCCGGGACTCCTGGCTATGGCTACACCTTC. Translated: CASSPPGTPGYGYTF.

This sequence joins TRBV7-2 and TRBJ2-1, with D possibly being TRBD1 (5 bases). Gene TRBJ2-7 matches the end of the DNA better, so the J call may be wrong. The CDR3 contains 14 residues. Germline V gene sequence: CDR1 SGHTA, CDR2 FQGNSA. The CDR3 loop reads CASSLNVGEGGQYF. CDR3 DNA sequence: TGTGCCAGCAGCTTGAATGTAGGGGAAGGTGGGCAGTACTTC.

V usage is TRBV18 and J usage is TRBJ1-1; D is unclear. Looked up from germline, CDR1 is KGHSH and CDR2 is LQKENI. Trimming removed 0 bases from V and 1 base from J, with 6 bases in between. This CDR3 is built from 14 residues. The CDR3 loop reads CASSPPKRNTEAFF. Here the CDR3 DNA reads TGTGCCAGCTCACCACCCAAGAGGAACACTGAAGCTTTCTTT.

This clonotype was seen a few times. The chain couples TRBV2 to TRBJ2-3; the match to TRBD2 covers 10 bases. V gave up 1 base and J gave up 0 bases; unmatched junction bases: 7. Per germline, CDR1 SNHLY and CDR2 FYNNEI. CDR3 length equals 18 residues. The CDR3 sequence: CASSEGVTSGFSTDTQYF. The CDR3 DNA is TGTGCCAGCAGTGAAGGGGTGACTAGCGGGTTTAGCACAGATACGCAGTATTTT. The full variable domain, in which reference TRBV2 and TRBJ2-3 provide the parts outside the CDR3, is EPEVTQTPSHQVTQMGQEVILRCVPISNHLYFYWYRQILGQKVEFLVSFYNNEISEKSEIFDDQFSVERPDGSNFTLKIRSTKLEDSAMYFCASSEGVTSGFSTDTQYFGPGTRLTVL.

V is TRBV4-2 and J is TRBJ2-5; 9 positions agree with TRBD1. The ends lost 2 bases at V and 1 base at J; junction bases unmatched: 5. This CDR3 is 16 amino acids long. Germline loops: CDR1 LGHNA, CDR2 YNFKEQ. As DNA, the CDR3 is TGTGCCAGCAGCCAAATGGGACAGGGCACCCAAGAGACCCAGTACTTC. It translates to CASSQMGQGTQETQYF.